A single sample gave rise to the 8 T cell receptor beta chains below, sequenced in a study of blood T cell repertoires in COVID-19. Clones were read by immunoSEQ multiplex PCR, and TCRdb kept only the in-frame ones, dropping some. The data contain approximately 52,000 clones, 85% to 90% of them singletons. The source material was peripheral blood. All receptors derive from a human donor in a cohort sampled during active COVID-19.

V gene TRBV9 combines with J gene TRBJ1-1, with D possibly TRBD1 on 5 matching bases. The CDR3 has 15 amino acids. The V and J ends lost 3 bases and 4 bases respectively, with 16 bases between them. Germline loops: CDR1 SGDLS, CDR2 YYNGEE. DNA for the CDR3: TGTGCCAGCAGCGCCCTCCAGGGTGTGGCCACTGAAGCTTTCTTT. It codes for CASSALQGVATEAFF.

This clone was observed once. V usage is TRBV28 and J usage is TRBJ2-7; D uncertain. The ends were cut back, 7 bases at V and 6 bases at J, with 10 bases in the middle. CDR3 size: 11 residues. Germline assignment: CDR1 MDHEN and CDR2 SYDVKM. The CDR3 here is CASTRRFEQYF. The CDR3 bases are TGTGCCAGCACCCGTCGGTTCGAGCAGTACTTC.

The V call is TRBV24-1, the J call TRBJ2-1, with 11 bases that match TRBD2. With V trimmed by 0 bases and J by 9 bases, 9 bases remained unmatched. Germline CDR1 and CDR2: KGHDR and SFDVKD. CDR3 length: 17 amino acids. For the CDR3, the DNA is TGTGCCACCAGTGATTTGCAAGGCCTAGCGGGAGGAGGTGAGCAGTTCTTC. Its translation: CATSDLQGLAGGGEQFF.

This chain links TRBV4-2 with TRBJ2-7; TRBD1 agrees at 10 bases. Germline V gene sequence: CDR1 LGHNA, CDR2 YNFKEQ. Trimming took 1 base from V and 1 from J; bases not matched to a gene: 1. The CDR3 is 15 residues long. In nucleotides, the CDR3 is TGTGCCAGCAGCCAAGGGACAGGGGGGTCCTACGAGCAGTACTTC. Its protein product is CASSQGTGGSYEQYF.

This clone was picked up one time. The chain carries TRBV21-1 and TRBJ2-5; TRBD1, the table's D call, was not compared with the DNA. TRBV21-1 represents a pseudogene. The CDR3 is 15 amino acids. Here the CDR3 DNA reads TGTGCCAGCAGCTTCCCCGGACAGGGGCAAGAGACCCAGTACTTC. This gives the protein CASSFPGQGQETQYF.

Only a few counts were recorded for this clone. This sample also contains other DNA sequences that code for the same CDR3. V gene TRBV7-2 combines with J gene TRBJ2-7, with D perhaps TRBD1 (5 bases). The germline V gene has CDR1 SGHTA and CDR2 FQGNSA. The V and J ends lost 2 bases and 1 base respectively, with 9 bases between them. The CDR3 covers 14 residues. The CDR3 DNA sequence: TGTGCCAGCAGCTTACAGGGCCGTTCCTACGAGCAGTACTTC. Encoded protein: CASSLQGRSYEQYF. Full variable domain (missing parts from reference TRBV7-2 and TRBJ2-7): GAGVSQSPSNKVTEKGKDVELRCDPISGHTALYWYRQSLGQGLEFLIYFQGNSAPDKSGLPSDRFSAERTGGSVSTLTIQRTQQEDSAVYLCASSLQGRSYEQYFGPGTRLTVT.

J is TRBJ1-4 and V is TRBV7-8; 10 bases fit TRBD1. Trimming at V came to 5 bases and at J to 5 bases, leaving 5 bases not matched to a gene. CDR3 length equals 15 residues. Germline V gene lookup returns CDR1 SGHVS and CDR2 FQNEAQ. The CDR3 DNA sequence: TGTGCCAGCAGCAAGAGGGGACAGGGGAATGAAAAACTGTTTTTT. It is translated as CASSKRGQGNEKLFF. Full variable domain (rest looked up from reference TRBV7-8 and TRBJ1-4): GAGVSQSPRYKVAKRGQDVALRCDPISGHVSLFWYQQALGQGPEFLTYFQNEAQLDKSGLPSDRFFAERPEGSVSTLKIQRTQQEDSAVYLCASSKRGQGNEKLFFGSGTQLSVL.

The chain uses TRBV7-2 and TRBJ1-2; 10 nucleotides align to TRBD1. The CDR3 loop spans 14 amino acids. Germline V lookup: CDR1 SGHTA, CDR2 FQGNSA. The V gene end was trimmed by 5 bases and the J gene end by 4 bases; junction bases not matched to a gene: 4. The CDR3 DNA reads as TGTGCCAGCAGCCCCGACAGGGGGCCCTATGGCTACACCTTC. Translated, it gives CASSPDRGPYGYTF.